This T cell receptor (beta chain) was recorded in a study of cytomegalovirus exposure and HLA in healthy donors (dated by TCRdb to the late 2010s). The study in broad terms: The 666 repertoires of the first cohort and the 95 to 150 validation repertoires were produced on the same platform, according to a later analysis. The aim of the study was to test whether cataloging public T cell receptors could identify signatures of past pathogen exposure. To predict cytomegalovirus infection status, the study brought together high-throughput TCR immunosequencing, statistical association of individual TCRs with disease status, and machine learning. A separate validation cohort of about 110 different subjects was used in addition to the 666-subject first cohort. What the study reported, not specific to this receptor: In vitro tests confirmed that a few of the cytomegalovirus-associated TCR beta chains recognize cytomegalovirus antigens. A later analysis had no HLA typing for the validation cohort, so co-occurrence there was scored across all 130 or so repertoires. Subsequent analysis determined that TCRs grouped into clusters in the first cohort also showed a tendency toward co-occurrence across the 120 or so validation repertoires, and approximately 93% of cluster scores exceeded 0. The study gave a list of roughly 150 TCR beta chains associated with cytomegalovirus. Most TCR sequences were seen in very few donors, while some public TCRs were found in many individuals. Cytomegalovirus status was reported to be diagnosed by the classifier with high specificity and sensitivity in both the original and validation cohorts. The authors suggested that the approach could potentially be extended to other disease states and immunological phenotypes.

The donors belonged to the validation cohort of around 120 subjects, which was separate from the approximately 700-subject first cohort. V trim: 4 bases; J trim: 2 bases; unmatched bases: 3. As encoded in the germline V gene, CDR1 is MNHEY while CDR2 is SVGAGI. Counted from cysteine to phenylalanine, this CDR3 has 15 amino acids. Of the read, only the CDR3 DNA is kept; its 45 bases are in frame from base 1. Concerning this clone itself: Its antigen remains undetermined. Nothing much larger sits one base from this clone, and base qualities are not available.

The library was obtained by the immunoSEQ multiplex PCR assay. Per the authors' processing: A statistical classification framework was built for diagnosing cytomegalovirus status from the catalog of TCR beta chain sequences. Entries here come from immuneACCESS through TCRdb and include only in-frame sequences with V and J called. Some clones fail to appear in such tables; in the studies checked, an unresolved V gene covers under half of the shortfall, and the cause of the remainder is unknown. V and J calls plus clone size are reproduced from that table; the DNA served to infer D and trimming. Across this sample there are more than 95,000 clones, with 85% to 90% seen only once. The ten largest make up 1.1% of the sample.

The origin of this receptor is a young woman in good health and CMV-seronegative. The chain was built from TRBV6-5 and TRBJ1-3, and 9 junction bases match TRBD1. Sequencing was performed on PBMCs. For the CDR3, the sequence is CASSWDREPGNTIYF. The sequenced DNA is TGTGCCAGCAGTTGGGACAGGGAGCCTGGAAACACCATATATTTT.